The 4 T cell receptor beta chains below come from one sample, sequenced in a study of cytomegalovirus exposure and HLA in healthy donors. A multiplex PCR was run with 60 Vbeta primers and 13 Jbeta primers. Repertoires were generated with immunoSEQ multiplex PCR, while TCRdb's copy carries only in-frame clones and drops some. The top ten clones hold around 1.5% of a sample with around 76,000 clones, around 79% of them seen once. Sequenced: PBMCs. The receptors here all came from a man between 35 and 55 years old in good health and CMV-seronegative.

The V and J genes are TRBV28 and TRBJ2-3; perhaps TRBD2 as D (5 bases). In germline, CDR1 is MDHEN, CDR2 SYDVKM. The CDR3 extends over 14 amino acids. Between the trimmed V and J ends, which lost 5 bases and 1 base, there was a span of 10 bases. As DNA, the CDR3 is TGTGCCAGCAGTCGGGGTGGGGGCACAGATACGCAGTATTTT. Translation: CASSRGGGTDTQYF.

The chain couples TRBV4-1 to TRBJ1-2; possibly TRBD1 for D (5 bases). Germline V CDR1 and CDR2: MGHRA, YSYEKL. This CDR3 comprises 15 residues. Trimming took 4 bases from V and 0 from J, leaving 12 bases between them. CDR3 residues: CASSPGLTANYGYTF. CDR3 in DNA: TGCGCCAGCAGCCCGGGACTTACAGCTAACTATGGCTACACCTTC.

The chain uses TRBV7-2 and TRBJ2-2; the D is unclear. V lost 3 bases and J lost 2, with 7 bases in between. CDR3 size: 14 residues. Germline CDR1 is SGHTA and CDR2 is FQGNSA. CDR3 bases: TGTGCCAGCAGCTTCGAGGTTAACACCGGGGAGCTGTTTTTT. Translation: CASSFEVNTGELFF.

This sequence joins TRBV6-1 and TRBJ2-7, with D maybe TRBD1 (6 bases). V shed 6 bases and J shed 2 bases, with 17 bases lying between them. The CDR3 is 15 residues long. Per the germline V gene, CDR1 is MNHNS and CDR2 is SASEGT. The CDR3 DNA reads TGTGCCAGCAGCTATGGGAAGACAGGCACCTACGAGCAGTACTTC. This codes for CASSYGKTGTYEQYF.